This T cell receptor (beta chain) was obtained from a study of T cell changes during pregnancy in multiple sclerosis (dated by TCRdb to the late 2010s). With regard to the full study: In women with multiple sclerosis, the researchers looked at how the T cell repertoire shifted as pregnancy progressed.

The protocol used for the library was the immunoSEQ multiplex PCR assay. What TCRdb holds here is the immuneACCESS table cut down to in-frame rearrangements. Part of the clones is not present; checked against another copy, under half of the missing clones reflect an unresolved V gene, and the others are unexplained. The sample yields over 55,000 clones; 92% were counted once. 2.3% of the sample is in the top ten clones. V is cut back by 4 bases and J by 9 bases, with 4 bases in the junction unmatched. From the cysteine through the phenylalanine, the CDR3 covers 14 amino acids. CDR3 DNA is the only sequence kept; it has 42 bases, read in frame from the first base. The germline V gene specifies LGHNA as CDR1 and YSLEER as CDR2. Remarks on this clone: Its cognate antigen has yet to be identified. Base quality data are lacking; no much larger clone is found one base away.

The source of this sequence is a female donor with multiple sclerosis, enrolled in a pregnancy study. The rearrangement joined TRBV4-3 to TRBJ2-1; 12 junctional bases match TRBD1. Here the sequenced sample was peripheral blood, taken in the first trimester of pregnancy. The encoded CDR3 is CASSLRDRGLEQFF. The DNA sequence is as follows: TGCGCCAGCAGCCTCCGGGACAGGGGGCTTGAGCAGTTCTTC.